This TCR beta chain was identified in a study of T cell responses to AZD1222 COVID-19 vaccine. About the research overall: Researchers grouped second doses given at about 4 or about 12 weeks into one pool.

Only in-frame clones appear in the TCRdb table, and some are missing; sequencing was by immunoSEQ multiplex PCR. The table includes some 130,000 clones, 93% detected once. This CDR3 has 14 amino acids. Trimming removed 1 base from V and 6 bases from J, with 12 bases in between. Germline CDR1 is MGHRA and CDR2 is YSYEKL. This clone has more than one count but fewer than ten. What it binds is not known. Study-level results: Researchers took repertoire samples only after the peak T cell response had come. Close to half of all spike-specific TCRs reportedly target regions of the variants that are unmutated.

This chain uses TRBV4-1 with TRBJ1-2; possible D gene TRBD1, 6 bases. Sequences were derived from peripheral blood, sampled on day 0 of AZD1222 vaccination. This receptor was taken from an adult in good health. DNA of the CDR3: TGCGCCAGCAGCCAAGGTCGGGACACAGATGGCTACACCTTC. It encodes CASSQGRDTDGYTF.